This T cell receptor (beta chain) was recovered during a study of STAT3 mutations in large granular lymphocyte leukemia. Generated by immunoSEQ multiplex PCR, the TCRdb table keeps only in-frame clones and is missing some. Here the sample spans around 10,000 clones, about 54% being singletons. Study-wide results and limits: At least one immunodominant TCR beta clonotype appeared in every T-cell large granular lymphocyte leukemia patient. All newly emerging clones after therapy were STAT3 wild type.

This clone was counted a single time. Its target is unknown. The V end lost 0 bases, the J end lost 1 base, and 12 bases lay between the germline ends. Germline CDR1 reads SGHTA; CDR2 reads FQGNSA. The CDR3 loop spans 16 amino acids. The sample consisted of peripheral blood mononuclear cells. The rearrangement uses TRBV7-2 and TRBJ1-1; D ambiguous. This sequence was found in a boy between 10 and 17 years old with T-cell large granular lymphocyte leukemia. Some clones in this sample may be carry-over from other donors' samples. CDR3 coding DNA: TGTGCCAGCAGCTTAGCTTCCCGACGGACGAACACTGAAGCTTTCTTT. As protein: CASSLASRRTNTEAFF.